The sequence of this T cell receptor beta chain was determined in a study of blood T cell repertoires in COVID-19. About the study: Spain, Italy and the United States supplied samples that represented acute and convalescent COVID-19.

Per the original data handling: Scientists estimated how many nucleated cells there were by amplifying reference gene primers. Clones were sequenced by immunoSEQ multiplex PCR, and TCRdb holds only the in-frame ones, with some missing. That table gives V, J and clone size, and the DNA gave D and trimming. The sample consists of some 250,000 clones, approximately 83% of them appearing once. The specimen was peripheral blood. The TCR comes from a woman aged 25-40 years who had recovered from COVID-19.

The CDR3 sequence: CASSPTLDQPQHF. The CDR3 bases are TGTGCCAGCAGTCCTACCCTGGATCAGCCCCAGCATTTT. V and J are TRBV6-5 and TRBJ1-5; D not certain. The CDR3 spans 13 residues. Trimming stripped 5 bases from V and 5 bases from J, with 10 bases between. Per the germline V gene, CDR1 is MNHEY and CDR2 is SVGAGI.